These T cell receptor beta chains were read from a single sample in a study of blood T cell repertoires in COVID-19. Some clones are missing from TCRdb's copy, which holds only in-frame ones; the method was immunoSEQ multiplex PCR. The table records about 39,000 clones, 70% to 90% of them present only once. Sample: peripheral blood. These receptors were obtained from a man between 60 and 70 years old in a cohort sampled during active COVID-19. CDR3s include the opening cysteine and the closing phenylalanine or tryptophan. The D gene is left open where the match is weak. Some rows mark clone size as missing; the rest say once, few, many or name a class of expanded clone.

j_call clone_size v_call d_call cdr3_aa cdr3_nt
TRBJ1-1 few TRBV2 - CASSETVNTEAFF TGTGCCAGCAGTGAAACAGTGAACACTGAAGCTTTCTTT
TRBJ1-1 - TRBV29-1 - CSVELQGRGNTEAFF TGCAGCGTTGAGTTACAGGGTCGGGGGAACACTGAAGCTTTCTTT
TRBJ2-7 - TRBV28 TRBD1 CASASGQGGEQYF TGTGCCAGCGCGTCAGGACAGGGCGGCGAGCAGTACTTC
TRBJ2-3 - TRBV7-3 TRBD2 CASSSSGRGDTQYF TGTGCCAGCAGCTCGAGCGGGAGGGGAGATACGCAGTATTTT
TRBJ1-2 - TRBV6-5 - CASRITANYGYTF TGTGCCAGCAGAATTACAGCTAACTATGGCTACACCTTC
TRBJ2-5 - TRBV12-3/TRBV12-4 - CASSPRISGTQYF TGTGCCAGCAGTCCTAGGATCTCCGGGACCCAGTACTTC
TRBJ2-7 - TRBV4-1 TRBD1 CASSQDRGQRQYF TGCGCCAGCAGCCAAGACAGGGGGCAACGGCAGTACTTC
TRBJ2-1 once TRBV27 - CATSRFQGGREGSPAYEQFF TGTGCCACCTCAAGATTTCAGGGAGGCCGCGAAGGAAGCCCCGCGTATGAGCAGTTCTTC
TRBJ2-3 - TRBV7-3 TRBD2 CASSPGGDTQYF TGTGCCAGCAGTCCGGGGGGAGATACGCAGTATTTT
TRBJ1-1 - TRBV19 - CASSIGGHGTEAFF TGTGCCAGTAGTATCGGGGGGCACGGCACTGAAGCTTTCTTT
TRBJ1-1 - TRBV27 TRBD1 CASSPPWTGGLGIEAFF TGTGCCAGCAGTCCTCCGTGGACAGGGGGTTTAGGGATTGAAGCTTTCTTT
TRBJ1-2 - TRBV30 - CAWSMASPDGYTF TGTGCCTGGAGTATGGCCTCACCAGATGGCTACACCTTC
TRBJ2-5 - TRBV7-2 TRBD2 CASSLFGRASGQETQYF TGTGCCAGCAGCTTATTTGGAAGAGCTAGCGGGCAAGAGACCCAGTACTTC
TRBJ2-2 - TRBV2 - CASSRGGLQNTGELFF TGTGCCAGCAGCCGTGGGGGACTTCAGAACACCGGGGAGCTGTTTTTT
TRBJ1-5 medium-sized TRBV3-1/TRBV3-2 - CASRQLEENQPQHF TGTGCCAGCAGGCAATTGGAGGAAAATCAGCCCCAGCATTTT
TRBJ1-5 few TRBV19 - CASSMVGQAQHF TGTGCCAGTAGTATGGTGGGCCAGGCCCAGCATTTT
TRBJ2-7 once TRBV6-5 - CASSYSSQGSEQYF TGTGCCAGCAGTTACTCATCGCAGGGGAGCGAGCAGTACTTC
TRBJ2-5 - TRBV6-5 - CASTDKGAETQYF TGTGCCAGCACGGATAAAGGGGCAGAGACCCAGTACTTC
TRBJ2-7 - TRBV5-6 TRBD1 CASSFNPGGTYEQYF TGTGCCAGCAGCTTTAATCCAGGGGGCACCTACGAGCAGTACTTC
TRBJ2-3 - TRBV3-1/TRBV3-2 TRBD2 CASSPLGLAGTDTQYF TGTGCCAGCAGCCCCCTCGGACTAGCGGGCACAGATACGCAGTATTTT
TRBJ1-5 - TRBV7-2 - CASSPNGGGITQPQHF TGTGCCAGCAGCCCTAACGGTGGGGGGATCACTCAGCCCCAGCATTTT
TRBJ2-1 - TRBV7-9 - CASSSTAREQFF TGTGCCAGCAGCTCAACTGCCCGGGAGCAGTTCTTC
TRBJ2-2 - TRBV30 TRBD1 CAWNRDRARGELFF TGTGCCTGGAACAGGGACAGGGCCCGCGGGGAGCTGTTTTTT
TRBJ2-5 - TRBV24-1 - CATSSRETQYF TGTGCCACCAGTTCTCGAGAGACCCAGTACTTC
TRBJ1-1 - TRBV4-1 - CASSQGNPQGLTEAFF TGCGCCAGCAGCCAAGGGAACCCCCAGGGTTTGACTGAAGCTTTCTTT
TRBJ2-1 - TRBV11-3 - CASSSSVGGNEQFF TGTGCCAGCAGCTCGAGTGTGGGGGGCAATGAGCAGTTCTTC
TRBJ2-3 - TRBV3-1/TRBV3-2 TRBD2 CASSESGGITDTQYF TGTGCCAGCAGCGAGAGCGGGGGGATCACAGATACGCAGTATTTT
TRBJ2-2 - TRBV7-2 TRBD2 CASRPPGLAGEGELFF TGTGCCAGCAGACCCCCGGGACTAGCGGGAGAGGGGGAGCTGTTTTTT
TRBJ1-1 - TRBV2 - CASSERQRDTEAFF TGTGCCAGCAGTGAACGGCAGAGGGACACTGAAGCTTTCTTT
TRBJ1-2 - TRBV28 TRBD1 CASSLYPDRGLGYTF TGTGCCAGCAGTTTATACCCGGACAGGGGGCTTGGCTACACCTTC
TRBJ2-3 - TRBV5-1 TRBD2 CASSAGGTSSTDTQYF TGCGCCAGCAGCGCGGGGGGGACTAGCTCCACAGATACGCAGTATTTT
TRBJ1-5 - TRBV24-1 TRBD1 CATSDAQGTNQPQHF TGTGCCACCAGTGACGCACAGGGGACAAATCAGCCCCAGCATTTT
TRBJ1-1 many TRBV5-8 TRBD1 CASSYAGGGTEAFF TGTGCCAGCAGCTATGCAGGGGGTGGGACTGAAGCTTTCTTT